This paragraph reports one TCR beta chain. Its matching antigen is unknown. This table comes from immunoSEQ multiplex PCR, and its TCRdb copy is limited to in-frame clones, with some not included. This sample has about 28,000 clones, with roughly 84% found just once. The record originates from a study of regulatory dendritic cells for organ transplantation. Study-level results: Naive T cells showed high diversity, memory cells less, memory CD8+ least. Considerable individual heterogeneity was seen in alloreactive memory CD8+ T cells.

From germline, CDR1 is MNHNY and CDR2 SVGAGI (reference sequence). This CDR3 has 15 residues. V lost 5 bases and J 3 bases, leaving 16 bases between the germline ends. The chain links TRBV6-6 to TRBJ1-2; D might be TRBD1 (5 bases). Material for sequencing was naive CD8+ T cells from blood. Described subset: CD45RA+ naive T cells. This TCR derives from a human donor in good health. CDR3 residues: CASSNGAGGDYGYTF. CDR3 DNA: TGTGCCAGCAGTAATGGCGCCGGGGGAGACTATGGCTACACCTTC.